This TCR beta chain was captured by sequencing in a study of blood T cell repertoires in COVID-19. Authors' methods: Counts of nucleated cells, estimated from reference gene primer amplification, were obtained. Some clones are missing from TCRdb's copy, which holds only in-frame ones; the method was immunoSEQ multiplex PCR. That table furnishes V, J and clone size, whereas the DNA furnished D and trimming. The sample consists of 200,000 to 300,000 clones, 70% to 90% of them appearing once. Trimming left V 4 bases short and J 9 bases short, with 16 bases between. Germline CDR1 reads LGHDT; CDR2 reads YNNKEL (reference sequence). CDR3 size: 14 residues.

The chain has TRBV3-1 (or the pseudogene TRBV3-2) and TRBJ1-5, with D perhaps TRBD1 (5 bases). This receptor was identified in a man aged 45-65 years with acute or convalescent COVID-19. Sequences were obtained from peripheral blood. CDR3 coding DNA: TGTGCCAGCAGCCTTGGTGGCGGGGGTGGGCCCCAGCATTTT. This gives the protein CASSLGGGGGPQHF.